These 30 T cell receptor beta chains were all obtained from the same sample, sequenced in a study of CD8 T cells in Susac syndrome (dated 2019 in TCRdb). The method behind the library was the immunoSEQ multiplex PCR assay. RNA was extracted using the RNeasy kit, and about 0.45 to 1 ug of the RNA was reverse transcribed with random hexamers. The raw public data were reprocessed by TCRdb itself: fastp quality trimming at Q25, MiXCR clonotype calling, in-frame beta chains only. CDR3 protein sequences are deduplicated, and each keeps its most common genes and DNA. Here the sample has 50,000 to 55,000 distinct CDR3 sequences; roughly 94% occur a single time. Jointly, the top ten make up 0.75% of the sample. The sequencing sample was made of CD8+ T cells from PBMCs. All receptors come from a human donor with Susac syndrome.

The V gene is TRBV6-2 or TRBV6-3, the J gene TRBJ2-5; no firm D call. Germline lookup yields CDR1 MNHEY and CDR2 SVGEGT. The V gene lost 5 bases and the J gene lost 4 bases, with 5 bases spanning the gap. CDR3 size: 11 residues. The CDR3: CASSIPETQYF. The DNA for the CDR3 is TGTGCCAGCAGTATTCCAGAGACCCAGTACTTC.

This rearrangement joins TRBV29-1 to TRBJ2-5, with 8 bases fitting TRBD2. The CDR3 length is 15 residues. Germline values: CDR1 SQVTM, CDR2 ANQGSEA. The V and J ends lost 3 bases and 1 base, in that order; junction bases with no gene match: 7. CDR3 in amino acids: CSVESSGLPQETQYF. The CDR3 DNA sequence: TGCAGCGTTGAGTCTAGCGGGTTACCCCAAGAGACCCAGTACTTC.

The chain employs TRBV7-8 and TRBJ2-7; the match to TRBD1 covers 10 bases. The CDR3 loop spans 14 amino acids. Germline CDR1 SGHVS, CDR2 FQNEAQ. Germline trimming cut 0 bases from V and 6 bases from J; bases unmatched to any gene: 2. This chain's CDR3 is CASSLAGQGSEQYF. The CDR3, as DNA: TGTGCCAGCAGCTTAGCGGGACAGGGGAGCGAGCAGTACTTC.

The V gene is TRBV6-4, the J gene TRBJ2-2; tentatively, D is TRBD1 or TRBD2 (5 bases each). The CDR3 covers 13 residues. Trimming took off 2 bases at V and 6 bases at J, with 7 bases between the two ends. Germline CDR1 reads MRHNA; CDR2 reads SNTAGT. CDR3 DNA: TGTGCCAGCAGTGACCGAGGGGCCGGGGAGCTGTTTTTT. It yields the protein CASSDRGAGELFF.

J is TRBJ1-2 and V is TRBV20-1; D remains unclear. CDR3 size: 12 residues. Trimming stripped 3 bases from V and 8 bases from J, with 13 bases between. Germline V gene sequence: CDR1 DFQATT, CDR2 SNEGSKA (reference sequence). The CDR3 here is CSASFFPRGYTF. The CDR3 DNA is TGCAGTGCTAGCTTCTTCCCCCGGGGCTACACCTTC.

This chain's CDR3 is CASSAGTGAQPQHF. The CDR3 bases are TGTGCCAGCAGTGCCGGGACAGGGGCTCAGCCCCAGCATTTT. This sequence joins TRBV9 and TRBJ1-5, with 10 bases matching TRBD1. There are 14 residues in the CDR3. V lost 5 bases to trimming and J lost 6 bases; unmatched junction nucleotides: 5. Germline V gene data show CDR1 as SGDLS and CDR2 as YYNGEE. Full variable domain (rest looked up from reference TRBV9 and TRBJ1-5): DSGVTQTPKHLITATGQRVTLRCSPRSGDLSVYWYQQSLDQGLQFLIQYYNGEERAKGNILERFSAQQFPDLHSELNLSSLELGDSALYFCASSAGTGAQPQHFGDGTRLSIL.

The chain links TRBV20-1 to TRBJ2-3; D gene unclear. Germline V CDR1 and CDR2: DFQATT, SNEGSKA (reference sequence). Between the trimmed V and J ends, which lost 3 bases and 6 bases, there was a span of 4 bases. The CDR3 runs 10 residues. Written as DNA, the CDR3 is TGCAGTGCTAGCCCTGATACGCAGTATTTT. It translates to CSASPDTQYF.

For the CDR3, the DNA is TGTGCCAGCAGTACCCAGAACCGGGACAGGGCGAACACCGGGGAGCTGTTTTTT. Protein product: CASSTQNRDRANTGELFF. The V and J genes are TRBV28 and TRBJ2-2; 9 positions agree with TRBD1. The CDR3 length is 18 residues. CDR1 is MDHEN and CDR2 is SYDVKM in the germline V gene. Trimming removed 5 bases from V and 0 bases from J; junction bases left unmatched: 10.

The sample holds one count of this clonotype. This rearrangement joins TRBV7-9 to TRBJ1-2; D remains ambiguous. The CDR3 sequence is 13 residues long. The germline V gene encodes CDR1 SEHNR and CDR2 FQNEAQ (reference sequence). Trimming shortened V by 0 bases and J by 4 bases, and 6 bases separated the two germline ends. The CDR3 spells CASSLAVGYGYTF. Here the CDR3 DNA reads TGTGCCAGCAGCTTAGCTGTGGGCTATGGCTACACCTTC.

The rearrangement joins TRBV20-1 to TRBJ1-2; D gene unclear. Germline values: CDR1 DFQATT, CDR2 SNEGSKA (reference sequence). The germline V and J ends were trimmed by 2 bases and 0 bases, with 7 bases remaining between them. The CDR3 runs to 13 residues. CDR3 DNA: TGCAGTGCTAGATGGCTAACTAACTATGGCTACACCTTC. The encoded protein is CSARWLTNYGYTF.

The chain employs TRBV20-1 and TRBJ2-5, with D hard to call. Deletions cut 0 bases from V and 1 base from J, with 15 bases between. The CDR3 is 16 amino acids. Germline CDR1 is DFQATT and CDR2 is SNEGSKA (reference sequence). In nucleotides, the CDR3 is TGCAGTGCTAGAGATAGACGTGGTGTCCCCCAAGAGACCCAGTACTTC. Its translation: CSARDRRGVPQETQYF.

The J gene is TRBJ2-7, the V gene TRBV6-6, with D unclear. This CDR3 has 16 amino acids. Trimming took 2 bases from V and 0 from J, leaving 14 bases between them. Germline CDR1 MNHNY, CDR2 SVGAGI (reference sequence). Here the CDR3 reads CASSYTGPQSSYEQYF. The CDR3 DNA reads as TGTGCCAGCAGTTACACCGGGCCACAAAGCTCCTACGAGCAGTACTTC.

The chain uses TRBV5-4 and TRBJ1-6; the D is unclear. V was clipped by 4 bases and J by 7 bases, with 15 bases between them. The CDR3 extends over 15 amino acids. Germline loops: CDR1 SGHNT, CDR2 YYREEE (reference sequence). The chain's CDR3 is CASSQSYEGNSPLHF. In DNA form, the CDR3 reads TGTGCCAGCAGCCAGTCATACGAGGGCAATTCACCCCTCCACTTT.

This clonotype was recorded only once. As DNA, the CDR3 is TGCGCCAGCCGTCCCGGAAGCGGGGGGGCCTACGAGCAGTACTTC. Translating gives CASRPGSGGAYEQYF. The chain uses TRBV5-1 and TRBJ2-7; 10 nucleotides agree with TRBD2. V gave up 7 bases and J gave up 2 bases; unmatched junction bases: 9. From germline, CDR1 is SGHRS and CDR2 YFSETQ. The CDR3 is 15 residues long.

The J gene is TRBJ2-3, the V gene TRBV3-1, with 9 bases fitting TRBD2. The CDR3 is made up of 16 amino acids. CDR1 and CDR2 (germline): LGHDT, YNNKEL (reference sequence). The trim removed 4 bases at V and 5 bases at J, leaving 10 bases unmatched. The CDR3 loop reads CASSLAVVAGEDTQYF. The CDR3 bases are TGTGCCAGCAGCCTCGCTGTGGTAGCGGGGGAAGATACGCAGTATTTT.

This clonotype has just one count. The chain combines TRBV11-2 with TRBJ2-1; weak D call: TRBD1 (6 bases). Germline CDR1 and CDR2: SGHAT and FQNNGV. The CDR3 extends over 15 amino acids. Trimming shortened V by 3 bases and J by 4 bases, and 13 bases separated the two germline ends. The chain's CDR3 is CASSLSQGPYNEQFF. The CDR3 DNA is TGTGCCAGCAGCTTGTCGCAGGGGCCTTACAATGAGCAGTTCTTC.

V gene TRBV29-1 combines with J gene TRBJ1-1; 7 nucleotides match TRBD1. The CDR3 runs 12 residues. J gave up 6 bases and V 4 bases, and 5 bases lay outside the gene matches. The germline V gene encodes CDR1 SQVTM and CDR2 ANQGSEA. The CDR3 DNA reads as TGCAGCGTTGTTACCGGGACAGCTGAAGCTTTCTTT. Encoded protein: CSVVTGTAEAFF.

This rearrangement joins TRBV6-4 to TRBJ2-3; D assignment may be TRBD1 or TRBD2 (5 bases each). The germline gives CDR1 MRHNA, CDR2 SNTAGT. V was shortened by 2 bases and J by 0 bases, with 6 bases between the two germline ends. The CDR3 has 14 residues. CDR3 loop: CASSDGGSTDTQYF. The CDR3 nucleotides are TGTGCCAGCAGTGACGGGGGTAGCACAGATACGCAGTATTTT.

This clonotype has just one count. The rearrangement uses TRBV2 and TRBJ1-2, with D unclear. Trimming cost V 4 bases and J 4 bases, with 13 bases left between them. The CDR3 is 14 amino acids. Germline V gene lookup returns CDR1 SNHLY and CDR2 FYNNEI. The CDR3 region has the DNA TGTGCCAGCAGTGCCCCCCCAGTGGGCTATGGCTACACCTTC. Encoded protein: CASSAPPVGYGYTF.

This rearrangement joins TRBV13 to TRBJ2-3; the match to TRBD1 covers 8 bases. The length of the CDR3 is 16 residues. The germline V gene has CDR1 PRHDT and CDR2 FYEKMQ (reference sequence). The V segment lost 4 bases and the J segment 1 base; nucleotides outside the gene matches: 7. The CDR3 DNA follows: TGTGCCAGCAGCTCGACCGGGACAGGCCGCACAGATACGCAGTATTTT. Translating it yields CASSSTGTGRTDTQYF.

The CDR3 sequence is CASSSPSGKETQYF. The CDR3 bases are TGTGCCAGCAGCTCGCCTTCAGGGAAAGAGACCCAGTACTTC. This chain connects TRBV7-9 to TRBJ2-5, with D possibly being TRBD1 (5 bases). This CDR3 is built from 14 residues. Between the trimmed V and J ends, which lost 4 bases and 3 bases, there was a span of 12 bases. Germline loops: CDR1 SEHNR, CDR2 FQNEAQ (reference sequence).

This chain joins TRBV27 and TRBJ1-5; D is ambiguous. Trimming pared 3 bases from V and 0 bases from J, leaving 3 bases between. Germline CDR1 MNHEY, CDR2 SMNVEV (reference sequence). The CDR3 spans 13 residues. CDR3 amino acids: CASSFSSNQPQHF. The CDR3 DNA sequence: TGTGCCAGCAGTTTTTCTAGCAATCAGCCCCAGCATTTT.

A single count supports this clonotype. This CDR3 fails to terminate in the conserved phenylalanine or tryptophan, so it likely reflects a read error. The limits of the CDR3 on the DNA are not certain, so only TCRdb's listed CDR3 is given. The chain combines TRBV27 with TRBJ2-1; no DNA check was done on the table's D call, TRBD2. The CDR3 contains 17 residues when both ends are counted. From germline, CDR1 is MNHEY and CDR2 SMNVEV (reference sequence). This CDR3 reads CASSPDPGLAAYNEQLV.

This chain connects TRBV30 to TRBJ1-4, with no clear D. Per germline, CDR1 GTSNPN and CDR2 SVGIG (reference sequence). The V gene lost 5 bases and the J gene lost 0 bases, with 7 bases spanning the gap. The CDR3 runs 13 residues. This CDR3 is CAWEKTTNEKLFF. CDR3 DNA sequence: TGTGCCTGGGAAAAAACAACTAATGAAAAACTGTTTTTT.

V gene TRBV30 combines with J gene TRBJ2-1; 9 bases are shared with TRBD1. This CDR3 comprises 14 residues. Germline CDR1 is GTSNPN and CDR2 is SVGIG (reference sequence). J lost 8 bases, V lost 2 bases, and 7 bases had no gene match. The DNA for the CDR3 is TGTGCCTGGAGTCCCGGGACAGGGCTACATGAGCAGTTCTTC. Translating gives CAWSPGTGLHEQFF. Based on the CDR3 plus reference TRBV30 and TRBJ2-1, the full variable domain is SQTIHQWPATLVQPVGSPLSLECTVEGTSNPNLYWYRQAAGRGLQLLFYSVGIGQISSEVPQNLSASRPQDRQFILSSKKLLLSDSGFYLCAWSPGTGLHEQFFGPGTRLTVL.

The chain recombines TRBV4-3 with TRBJ1-5; D call uncertain. The length of the CDR3 is 16 residues. CDR1 and CDR2 (germline): LGHNA, YSLEER. V was cut by 2 bases and J by 1 base, with 12 bases left in between. In nucleotides, the CDR3 is TGCGCCAGCAGCCAAAGCCATGATCCAAGCAATCAGCCCCAGCATTTT. As protein: CASSQSHDPSNQPQHF.

V is TRBV12-3 or TRBV12-4 and J is TRBJ1-1; the D is unclear. The CDR3 length is 12 residues. The V end lost 6 bases, the J end lost 10 bases, and 15 bases lay between the germline ends. The CDR3 here is CASRILGGGAFF. In DNA, the CDR3 is TGTGCCAGCAGAATCCTAGGTGGAGGAGCTTTCTTT.

J is TRBJ1-6 and V is TRBV9; the match to TRBD1 covers 10 bases. The CDR3 runs to 15 residues. After removal of 3 bases from V and 10 bases from J, the junction contained 7 bases not matched to a gene. Germline V lookup: CDR1 SGDLS, CDR2 YYNGEE. CDR3 in amino acids: CASSEEDRGNSPLHF. CDR3 nucleotide sequence: TGTGCCAGCAGCGAAGAGGACAGGGGGAACTCACCCCTCCACTTT.

The chain couples TRBV20-1 to TRBJ2-3, with unresolved D. This CDR3 comprises 12 residues. Germline V lookup: CDR1 DFQATT, CDR2 SNEGSKA (reference sequence). The V end lost 6 bases, the J end lost 6 bases, and 13 bases lay between the germline ends. CDR3 nucleotide sequence: TGCAGTGCCGGAGAAGGCCTGGATACGCAGTATTTT. Translation gives CSAGEGLDTQYF.

The chain carries TRBV11-2 and TRBJ2-7; D is perhaps TRBD2 (6 bases). With 6 bases removed from V and 5 bases from J, the gap between germline ends came to 11 bases. The germline CDR1 and CDR2 sequences are SGHAT and FQNNGV. The CDR3 is made up of 12 amino acids. CDR3 sequence reads: CASRTGVHEQYF. In DNA form, the CDR3 reads TGTGCCAGCAGGACGGGGGTCCACGAGCAGTACTTC.